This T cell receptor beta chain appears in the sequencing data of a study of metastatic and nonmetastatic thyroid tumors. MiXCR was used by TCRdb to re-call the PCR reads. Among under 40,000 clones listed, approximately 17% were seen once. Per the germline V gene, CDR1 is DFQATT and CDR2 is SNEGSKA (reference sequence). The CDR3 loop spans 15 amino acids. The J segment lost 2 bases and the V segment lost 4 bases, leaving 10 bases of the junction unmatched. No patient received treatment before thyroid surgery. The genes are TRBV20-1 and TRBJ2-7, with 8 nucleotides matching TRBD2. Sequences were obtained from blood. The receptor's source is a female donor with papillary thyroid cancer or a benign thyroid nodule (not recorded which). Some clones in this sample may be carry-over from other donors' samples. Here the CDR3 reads CSAIYLTSEAYEQYF. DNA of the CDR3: TGCAGTGCTATATATTTGACTAGCGAGGCCTACGAGCAGTACTTC.